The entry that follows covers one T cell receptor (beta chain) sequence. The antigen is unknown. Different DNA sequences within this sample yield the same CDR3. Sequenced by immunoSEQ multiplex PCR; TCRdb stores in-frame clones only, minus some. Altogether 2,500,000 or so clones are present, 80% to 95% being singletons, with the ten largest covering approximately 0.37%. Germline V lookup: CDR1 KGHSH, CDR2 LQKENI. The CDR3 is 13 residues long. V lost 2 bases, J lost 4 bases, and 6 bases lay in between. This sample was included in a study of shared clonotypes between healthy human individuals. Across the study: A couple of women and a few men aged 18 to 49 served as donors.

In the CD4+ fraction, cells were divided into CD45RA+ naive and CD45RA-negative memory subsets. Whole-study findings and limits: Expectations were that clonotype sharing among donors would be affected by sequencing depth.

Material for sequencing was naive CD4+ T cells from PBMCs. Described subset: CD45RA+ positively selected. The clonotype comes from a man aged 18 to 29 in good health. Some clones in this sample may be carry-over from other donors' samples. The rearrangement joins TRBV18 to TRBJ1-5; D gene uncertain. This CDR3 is CASSPGLNQPQHF. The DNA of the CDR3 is TGTGCCAGCTCACCAGGTCTGAATCAGCCCCAGCATTTT.